This T cell receptor (beta chain) originates from a study of OX40 agonist ivuxolimab in advanced cancers. Study overall: The study enrolled dose-escalation patients with hepatocellular carcinoma, melanoma, renal cell or head and neck cancer. Whole-study findings and limits: Clones of CD4+ and CD8+ blood T cells grew by week 6 at doses of 0.1 to 3.0 mg/kg.

Blood draws occurred at baseline, cycle 4 day 1, and cycle 7 day 1. Per germline, CDR1 LNHDA and CDR2 SQIVND (reference sequence). V gave up 6 bases and J gave up 6 bases, with 18 bases separating them. CDR3 length equals 14 residues. Data came from immunoSEQ multiplex PCR; TCRdb stores just in-frame clones and leaves some out. The data show under 50,000 clones, roughly 85% seen once. With respect to this clone: Its antigen is still unknown.

The source is an adult with an advanced solid tumor such as melanoma, head and neck, liver or kidney cancer. V usage is TRBV19 and J usage is TRBJ2-7; D possibly corresponds to TRBD2 (6 bases). The sample was CD4+ or CD8+ T cells sorted from blood, taken in a trial of the OX40 agonist ivuxolimab. The CDR3 DNA reads TGTGCCAGTAGCCGTTGGAGGGACTCGAGCGAGCAGTACTTC. Protein sequence: CASSRWRDSSEQYF.